Listed here are 13 T cell receptor beta chains from one sample, sequenced in a study of post-analysis software for immune sequencing data. Unique-molecular-identifier-tagged TCR beta cDNA libraries were used. TCRdb recomputed calls from the PCR reads with MiXCR, one row per CDR3 protein. This table has 150,000 or so distinct CDR3 sequences, about 34% appearing once. This specimen was blood, taken after autologous hematopoietic stem cell transplantation. These receptors all come from a girl aged 10 to 17 with multiple sclerosis.

The genes are TRBV5-1 and TRBJ2-3, with D possibly being TRBD2 (6 bases). Germline V gene lookup returns CDR1 SGHRS and CDR2 YFSETQ. The CDR3 spans 14 residues. V was pared by 3 bases and J by 0 bases, with 8 bases between. The CDR3, as DNA: TGCGCCAGCAGCTGGGCGGGGAGCACAGATACGCAGTATTTT. Protein sequence: CASSWAGSTDTQYF.

V gene TRBV4-2 combines with J gene TRBJ2-7; D tentatively fits TRBD1 or TRBD2 (5 bases each). Germline V gene lookup returns CDR1 LGHNA and CDR2 YNFKEQ. This CDR3 contains 15 residues. The germline V and J ends were trimmed by 1 base and 6 bases, with 16 bases remaining between them. The CDR3 loop is CASSQGMGDGGEQYF. As DNA, the CDR3 is TGTGCCAGCAGCCAAGGAATGGGGGACGGTGGCGAGCAGTACTTC.

V gene TRBV27 combines with J gene TRBJ2-1, with 7 bases aligning to TRBD1. The CDR3 totals 13 residues. Germline CDR1 and CDR2: MNHEY and SMNVEV (reference sequence). The CDR3 coding sequence is TGTGTTTCGGGACAGTCCTCCTACAATGAGCAGTTCTTC. It specifies CVSGQSSYNEQFF.

Worth noting for this clonotype: Sequence at one end of the junction differs from germline and may be a read error. V gene TRBV25-1 combines with J gene TRBJ1-2; D uncertain. Germline CDR1 MGHDK, CDR2 SYGVNS. This CDR3 region has 15 residues. As DNA, the CDR3 is TGTGCCAGCAGTACCGGTTGGGCTGCTAACTATGACTACACCTTC. Amino acids: CASSTGWAANYDYTF.

As DNA, the CDR3 is TGTGCCAGCAGCCAAAGTTCGGGACACCCGTATTACAATGAGCAGTTCTTC. Its protein product is CASSQSSGHPYYNEQFF. The rearrangement uses TRBV3-1 and TRBJ2-1; TRBD1 might be the D (6 bases). Trimming removed 2 bases from V and 4 bases from J, with 18 bases in between. Germline CDR1 LGHDT, CDR2 YNNKEL (reference sequence). The CDR3 has 17 amino acids.

The gene calls are TRBV29-1 and TRBJ2-2; weak D call: TRBD2 (5 bases). This CDR3 contains 13 residues. Germline loops: CDR1 SQVTM, CDR2 ANQGSEA. V lost 3 bases, J lost 4 bases, and 9 bases lay in between. This CDR3 is CSVDFGSTGELFF. The DNA of the CDR3 is TGCAGCGTTGATTTTGGGAGCACCGGGGAGCTGTTTTTT.

CDR3 sequence reads: CASSLAPTGTDTQYF. CDR3 in DNA: TGTGCCAGCAGCTTAGCGCCTACGGGCACAGATACGCAGTATTTT. V and J are TRBV7-9 and TRBJ2-3, with unresolved D. Deletions cut 0 bases from V and 1 base from J, with 8 bases between. The CDR3 contains 15 residues. CDR1 and CDR2 from the germline V gene are SEHNR and FQNEAQ (reference sequence).

The chain combines TRBV5-1 with TRBJ2-3; possibly TRBD2 for D (5 bases). Germline V gene data show CDR1 as SGHRS and CDR2 as YFSETQ. This CDR3 has 15 residues. Trimming took off 5 bases at V and 4 bases at J, with 17 bases between the two ends. The CDR3 nucleotides read TGCGCCAGCAGAATGGCGGGTGCGGACTCAGATACGCAGTATTTT. It specifies CASRMAGADSDTQYF. The variable domain in full, completed from reference TRBV5-1 and TRBJ2-3, reads KAGVTQTPRYLIKTRGQQVTLSCSPISGHRSVSWYQQTPGQGLQFLFEYFSETQRNKGNFPGRFSGRQFSNSRSEMNVSTLELGDSALYLCASRMAGADSDTQYFGPGTRLTVL.

This clonotype occurred a few times. The V call is TRBV29-1, the J call TRBJ2-1, with 14 nucleotides matching TRBD2. Looked up from germline, CDR1 is SQVTM and CDR2 is ANQGSEA. This CDR3 is 16 amino acids long. J was trimmed by 5 bases and V by 6 bases; bases with no gene match: 9. This CDR3 is CSVGGTSGRLDNEQFF. The CDR3 DNA sequence: TGCAGCGTCGGCGGGACTAGCGGGAGATTAGACAATGAGCAGTTCTTC.

The V gene is TRBV7-3, the J gene TRBJ1-1; D call uncertain. The CDR3 is 13 residues long. Germline V gives CDR1 SGHTA, CDR2 FQGTGA. The ends were cut back, 0 bases at V and 3 bases at J, with 5 bases in the middle. CDR3 sequence: CASSLTGDTEAFF. The DNA for the CDR3 is TGTGCCAGCAGCTTAACGGGTGACACTGAAGCTTTCTTT.

This clonotype appeared a few times. The J gene is TRBJ2-1, the V gene TRBV9; 11 bases are shared with TRBD2. Germline CDR1 and CDR2: SGDLS and YYNGEE. The CDR3 has 16 amino acids. J lost 0 bases, V lost 3 bases, and 2 bases had no gene match. CDR3 loop: CASSGGTSGSYNEQFF. CDR3 DNA sequence: TGTGCCAGCAGCGGGGGGACTAGCGGCTCCTACAATGAGCAGTTCTTC. The full variable domain, its missing parts supplied by reference TRBV9 and TRBJ2-1, is DSGVTQTPKHLITATGQRVTLRCSPRSGDLSVYWYQQSLDQGLQFLIQYYNGEERAKGNILERFSAQQFPDLHSELNLSSLELGDSALYFCASSGGTSGSYNEQFFGPGTRLTVL.

This clonotype was seen at least ten times. The gene calls are TRBV7-3 and TRBJ2-3; no clear D gene. From germline, CDR1 is SGHTA and CDR2 FQGTGA. The CDR3 length is 14 residues. Trimming removed 4 bases at V and 0 bases at J, with 8 bases between. DNA of the CDR3: TGTGCCAGCAGCTCGGGCCACAGCACAGATACGCAGTATTTT. Translated: CASSSGHSTDTQYF.

As concerns this clonotype: Just one base apart from a much larger clone, this may be a read error. J is TRBJ2-1 and V is TRBV7-2; 7 positions match TRBD2. CDR3 length: 15 amino acids. The V and J ends lost 2 bases and 10 bases, in that order; junction bases with no gene match: 11. Germline assignment: CDR1 SGHTA and CDR2 FQGNSA. DNA of the CDR3: TGTGCCAGCAGCTTATCCCCCGGGGGGAGTGGAGAGCAGTTCTTC. Protein: CASSLSPGGSGEQFF.